The clone carrying this T cell receptor (beta chain) was seen ten or more times. What it binds is unknown. CDR3 length: 13 residues. V was shortened by 4 bases and J by 4 bases, with 10 bases between the two germline ends. The source of the sample is a study of CD8+CD57+ T cells in acquired aplastic anemia. Study-level information: The study obtained an average of approximately 3 ug of DNA from sorted CD4+ and CD8+ cells. For CD4+ cells, healthy donors had an average of approximately 11 million reads. The study, taken as a whole, reports: Patients and controls shared some 29 CD8+ CDR3 sequences, which appeared highly expressed in patients and within their immunodominant clones. Researchers reported that CD8+ Simpson's diversity was not significantly different in patients versus controls.

It was genomic DNA that served as the template for profiling TCR beta VDJ and CDR3. TCRdb re-derived calls from the reads in MiXCR, one entry per CDR3 protein. The sample includes 150,000 to 200,000 distinct CDR3 sequences, approximately 40% seen only once; the top ten take around 0.96%. The J gene is TRBJ1-2, the V gene TRBV12-3 or TRBV12-4, with D possibly matching TRBD1 (5 bases). The source is a human donor in good health. The sample comprised sorted CD4+, CD8+, or CD8+CD57+ T cells (not recorded which) from PBMCs. CDR3 in amino acids: CASSWGEVYGYTF. CDR3 coding DNA: TGTGCCAGCAGTTGGGGGGAAGTCTATGGCTACACCTTC.